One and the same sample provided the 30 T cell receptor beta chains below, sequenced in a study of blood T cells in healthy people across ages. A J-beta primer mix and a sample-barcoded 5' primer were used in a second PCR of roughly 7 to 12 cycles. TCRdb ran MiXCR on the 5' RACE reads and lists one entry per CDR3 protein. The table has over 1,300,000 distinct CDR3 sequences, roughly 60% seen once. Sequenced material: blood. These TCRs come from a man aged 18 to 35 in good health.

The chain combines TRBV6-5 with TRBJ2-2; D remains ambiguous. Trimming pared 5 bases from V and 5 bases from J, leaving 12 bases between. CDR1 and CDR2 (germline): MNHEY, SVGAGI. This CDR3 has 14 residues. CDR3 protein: CASSGRPETGELFF. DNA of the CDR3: TGTGCCAGCAGTGGACGACCCGAAACCGGGGAGCTGTTTTTT.

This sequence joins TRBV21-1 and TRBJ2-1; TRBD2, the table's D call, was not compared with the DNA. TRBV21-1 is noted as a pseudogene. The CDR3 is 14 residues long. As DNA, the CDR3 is TGTGCCAAGCTACTAGCGGGAGGGTCAAATGAGCAGTTCTTC. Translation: CAKLLAGGSNEQFF.

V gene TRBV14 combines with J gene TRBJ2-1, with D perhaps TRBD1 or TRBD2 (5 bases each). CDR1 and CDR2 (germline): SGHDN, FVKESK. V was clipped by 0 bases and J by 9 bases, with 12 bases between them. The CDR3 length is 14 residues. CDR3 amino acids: CASSQDSEGSEQFF. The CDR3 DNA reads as TGTGCCAGCAGCCAAGATTCAGAGGGGTCTGAGCAGTTCTTC.

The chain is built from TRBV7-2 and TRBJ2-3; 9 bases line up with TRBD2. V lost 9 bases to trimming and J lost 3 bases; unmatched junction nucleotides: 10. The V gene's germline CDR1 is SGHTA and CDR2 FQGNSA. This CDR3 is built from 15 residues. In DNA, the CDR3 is TGTGCCAGAAAGACCGGGACTAGCACGACAGATACGCAGTATTTT. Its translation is CARKTGTSTTDTQYF.

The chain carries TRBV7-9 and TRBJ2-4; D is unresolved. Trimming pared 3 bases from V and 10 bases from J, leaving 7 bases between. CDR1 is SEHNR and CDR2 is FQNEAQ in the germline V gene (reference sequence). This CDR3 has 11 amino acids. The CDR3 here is CASSFAEIQYF. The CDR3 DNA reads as TGTGCCAGCAGCTTTGCAGAAATTCAGTACTTC. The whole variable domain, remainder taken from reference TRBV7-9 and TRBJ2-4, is DTGVSQNPRHKITKRGQNVTFRCDPISEHNRLYWYRQTLGQGPEFLTYFQNEAQLEKSRLLSDRFSAERPKGSFSTLEIQRTEQGDSAMYLCASSFAEIQYFGAGTRLSVL.

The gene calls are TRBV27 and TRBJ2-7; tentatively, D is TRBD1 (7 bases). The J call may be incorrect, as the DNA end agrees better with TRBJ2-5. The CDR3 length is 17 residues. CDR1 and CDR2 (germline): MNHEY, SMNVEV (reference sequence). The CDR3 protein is CASSLYLSGGGQETQYF. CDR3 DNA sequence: TGTGCCAGCAGTTTATACCTGTCAGGGGGAGGACAAGAGACCCAGTACTTC.

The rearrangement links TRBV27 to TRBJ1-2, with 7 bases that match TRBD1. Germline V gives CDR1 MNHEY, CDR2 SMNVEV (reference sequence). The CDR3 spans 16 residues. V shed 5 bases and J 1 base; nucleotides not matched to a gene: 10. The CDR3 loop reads CASSMAPGQINYGYTF. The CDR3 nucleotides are TGTGCCAGCAGTATGGCGCCGGGACAGATTAACTATGGCTACACCTTC.

In nucleotides, the CDR3 is TGTGCCAGCAGCTTTCGACGGGGCGATGGGTTCTTC. This encodes CASSFRRGDGFF. The chain joins TRBV7-2 to TRBJ2-1, with D possibly being TRBD1 or TRBD2 (5 bases each). Germline V lookup: CDR1 SGHTA, CDR2 FQGNSA. With 3 bases removed from V and 15 bases from J, the gap between germline ends came to 15 bases. The CDR3 loop spans 12 amino acids. Using reference TRBV7-2 and TRBJ2-1 for the parts outside the CDR3, the full variable domain is GAGVSQSPSNKVTEKGKDVELRCDPISGHTALYWYRQSLGQGLEFLIYFQGNSAPDKSGLPSDRFSAERTGGSVSTLTIQRTQQEDSAVYLCASSFRRGDGFFGPGTRLTVL.

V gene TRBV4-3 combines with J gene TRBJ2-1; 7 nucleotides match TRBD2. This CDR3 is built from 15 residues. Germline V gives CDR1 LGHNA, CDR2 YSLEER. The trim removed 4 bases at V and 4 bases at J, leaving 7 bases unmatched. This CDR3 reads CASSPFSRGYNEQFF. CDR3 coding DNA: TGCGCCAGCAGCCCCTTCTCGCGGGGGTACAATGAGCAGTTCTTC.

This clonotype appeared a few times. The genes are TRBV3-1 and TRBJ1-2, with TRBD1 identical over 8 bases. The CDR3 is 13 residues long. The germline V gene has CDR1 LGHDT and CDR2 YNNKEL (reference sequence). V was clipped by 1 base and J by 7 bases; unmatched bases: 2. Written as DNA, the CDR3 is TGTGCCAGCAGCCAAGTGGGGACAGGTGGCTACACCTTC. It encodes CASSQVGTGGYTF.

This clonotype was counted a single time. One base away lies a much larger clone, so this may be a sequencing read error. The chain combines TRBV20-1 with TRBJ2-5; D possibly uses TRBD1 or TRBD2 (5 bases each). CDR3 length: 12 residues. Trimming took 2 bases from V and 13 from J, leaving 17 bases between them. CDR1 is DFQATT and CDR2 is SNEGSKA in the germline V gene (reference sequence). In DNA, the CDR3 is TGCAGTGCTAGAAGGGGAGCCTACGAGCTGTACTTC. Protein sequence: CSARRGAYELYF.

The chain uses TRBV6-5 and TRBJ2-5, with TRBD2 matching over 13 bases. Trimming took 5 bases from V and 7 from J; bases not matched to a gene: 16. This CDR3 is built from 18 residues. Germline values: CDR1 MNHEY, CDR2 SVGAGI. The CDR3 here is CASSNPTGLAGSAGTQYF. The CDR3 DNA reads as TGTGCCAGCAGTAACCCGACGGGACTAGCGGGATCGGCGGGGACCCAGTACTTC.

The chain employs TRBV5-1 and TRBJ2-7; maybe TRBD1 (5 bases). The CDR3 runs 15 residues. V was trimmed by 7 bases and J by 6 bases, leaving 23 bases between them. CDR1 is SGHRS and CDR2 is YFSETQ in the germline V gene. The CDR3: CASAPGFQGIAEQYF. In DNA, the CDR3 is TGCGCCAGCGCCCCCGGGTTCCAGGGTATCGCCGAGCAGTACTTC.

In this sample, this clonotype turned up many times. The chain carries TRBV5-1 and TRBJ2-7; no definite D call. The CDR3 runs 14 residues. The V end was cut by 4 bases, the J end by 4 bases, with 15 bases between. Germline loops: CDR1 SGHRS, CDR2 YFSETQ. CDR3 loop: CASSAVGSTYEQYF. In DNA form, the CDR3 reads TGCGCCAGCAGCGCCGTTGGGTCGACGTACGAGCAGTACTTC.

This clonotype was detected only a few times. CDR3 loop: CASSQADRLDTEAFF. CDR3 coding DNA: TGTGCCAGCAGCCAGGCAGACAGGTTGGACACTGAAGCTTTCTTT. This chain links TRBV4-2 with TRBJ1-1; the D gene is possibly TRBD1 (6 bases). Germline CDR1 is LGHNA and CDR2 is YNFKEQ. V lost 3 bases, J lost 3 bases, and 14 bases lay in between. This CDR3 spans 15 amino acids.

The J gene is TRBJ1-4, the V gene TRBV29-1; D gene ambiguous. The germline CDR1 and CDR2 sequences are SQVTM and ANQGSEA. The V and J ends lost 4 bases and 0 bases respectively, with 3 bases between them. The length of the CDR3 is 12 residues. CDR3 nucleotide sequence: TGCAGCGTTGGCCCAACTAATGAAAAACTGTTTTTT. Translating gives CSVGPTNEKLFF.

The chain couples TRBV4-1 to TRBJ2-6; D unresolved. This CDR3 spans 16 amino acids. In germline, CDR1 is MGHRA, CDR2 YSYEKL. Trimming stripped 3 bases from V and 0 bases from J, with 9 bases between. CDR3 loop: CASSHIDVSGANVLTF. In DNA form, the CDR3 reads TGCGCCAGCAGCCATATCGATGTCTCTGGGGCCAACGTCCTGACTTTC.

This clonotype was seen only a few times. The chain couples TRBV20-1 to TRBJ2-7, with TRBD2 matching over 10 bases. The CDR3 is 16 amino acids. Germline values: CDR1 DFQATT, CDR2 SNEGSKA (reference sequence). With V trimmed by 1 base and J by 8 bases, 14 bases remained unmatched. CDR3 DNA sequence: TGCAGTGCTAGAGCCCCAGGGAGCGGGGGGGCCAATAAGCAGTACTTC. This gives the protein CSARAPGSGGANKQYF.

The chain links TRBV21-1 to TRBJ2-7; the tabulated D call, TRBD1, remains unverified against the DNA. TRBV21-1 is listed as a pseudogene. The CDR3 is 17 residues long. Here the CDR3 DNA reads TGTGCCAGCAGCAGGCCATGGACAGGGGGCATATCCTACGAGCAGTACTTC. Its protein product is CASSRPWTGGISYEQYF.

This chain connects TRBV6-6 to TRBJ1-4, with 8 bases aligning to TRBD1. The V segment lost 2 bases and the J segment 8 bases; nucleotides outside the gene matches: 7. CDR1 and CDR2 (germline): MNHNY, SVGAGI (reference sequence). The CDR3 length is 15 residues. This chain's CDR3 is CASSYGAGGKEKLFF. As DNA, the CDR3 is TGTGCCAGCAGTTACGGGGCAGGGGGCAAGGAAAAACTGTTTTTT.

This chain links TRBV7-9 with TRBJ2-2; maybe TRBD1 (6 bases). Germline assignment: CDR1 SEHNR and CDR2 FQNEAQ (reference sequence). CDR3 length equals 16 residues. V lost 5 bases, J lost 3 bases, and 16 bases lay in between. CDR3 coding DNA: TGTGCCAGCAGCCGTACAGGGCGGATCGACACCGGGGAGCTGTTTTTT. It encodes CASSRTGRIDTGELFF.

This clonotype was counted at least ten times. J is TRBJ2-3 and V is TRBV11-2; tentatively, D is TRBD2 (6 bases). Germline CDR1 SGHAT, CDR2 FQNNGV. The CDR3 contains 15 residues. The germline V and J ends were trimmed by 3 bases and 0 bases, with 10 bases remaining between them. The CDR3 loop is CASSFGGPSTDTQYF. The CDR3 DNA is TGTGCCAGCAGCTTCGGGGGACCTAGCACAGATACGCAGTATTTT. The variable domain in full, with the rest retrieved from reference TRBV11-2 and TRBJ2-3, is EAGVAQSPRYKIIEKRQSVAFWCNPISGHATLYWYQQILGQGPKLLIQFQNNGVVDDSQLPKDRFSAERLKGVDSTLKIQPAKLEDSAVYLCASSFGGPSTDTQYFGPGTRLTVL.

CDR3 sequence: CASSKGGGGREQFF. CDR3 in DNA: TGTGCCAGCAGTAAGGGTGGCGGGGGTAGGGAGCAGTTCTTC. This rearrangement joins TRBV28 to TRBJ2-1; 7 bases match TRBD2. The CDR3 runs to 14 residues. After removal of 5 bases from V and 10 bases from J, the junction contained 11 bases not matched to a gene. Germline CDR1 reads MDHEN; CDR2 reads SYDVKM.

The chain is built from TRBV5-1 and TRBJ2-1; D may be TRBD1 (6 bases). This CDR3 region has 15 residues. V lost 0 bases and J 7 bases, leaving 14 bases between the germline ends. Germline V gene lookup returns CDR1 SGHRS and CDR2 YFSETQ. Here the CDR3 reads CASSLDRVTRNEQFF. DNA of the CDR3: TGCGCCAGCAGCTTGGACAGGGTAACGCGGAATGAGCAGTTCTTC. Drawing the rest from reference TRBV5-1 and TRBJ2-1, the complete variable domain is KAGVTQTPRYLIKTRGQQVTLSCSPISGHRSVSWYQQTPGQGLQFLFEYFSETQRNKGNFPGRFSGRQFSNSRSEMNVSTLELGDSALYLCASSLDRVTRNEQFFGPGTRLTVL.

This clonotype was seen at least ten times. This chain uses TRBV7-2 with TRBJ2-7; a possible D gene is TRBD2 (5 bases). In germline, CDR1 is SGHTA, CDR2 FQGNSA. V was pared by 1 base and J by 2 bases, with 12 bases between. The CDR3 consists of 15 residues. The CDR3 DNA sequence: TGTGCCAGCAGCTTAGTTGCTAGCCAAACCTACGAGCAGTACTTC. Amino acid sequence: CASSLVASQTYEQYF.

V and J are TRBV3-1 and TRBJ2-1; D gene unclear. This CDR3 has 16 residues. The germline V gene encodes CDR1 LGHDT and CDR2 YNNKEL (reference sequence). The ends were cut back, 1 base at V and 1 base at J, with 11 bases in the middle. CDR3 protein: CASSQGFGHSYNEQFF. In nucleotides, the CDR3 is TGTGCCAGCAGCCAAGGATTCGGGCATTCCTACAATGAGCAGTTCTTC.

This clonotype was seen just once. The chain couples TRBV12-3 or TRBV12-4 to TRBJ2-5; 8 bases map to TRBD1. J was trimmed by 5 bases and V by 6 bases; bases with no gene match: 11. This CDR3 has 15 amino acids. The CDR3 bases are TGTGCCAGCAGCCGACCAGGGGGCCTAAAGGAGACCCAGTACTTC. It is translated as CASSRPGGLKETQYF.

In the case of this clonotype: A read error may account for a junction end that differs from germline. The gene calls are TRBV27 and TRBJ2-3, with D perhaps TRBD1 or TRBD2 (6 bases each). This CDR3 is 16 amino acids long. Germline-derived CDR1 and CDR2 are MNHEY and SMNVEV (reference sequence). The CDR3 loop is CANSLLGGLHTDTQYF. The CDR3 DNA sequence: TGTGCCAACAGTTTACTAGGGGGACTTCACACAGATACGCAGTATTTT.

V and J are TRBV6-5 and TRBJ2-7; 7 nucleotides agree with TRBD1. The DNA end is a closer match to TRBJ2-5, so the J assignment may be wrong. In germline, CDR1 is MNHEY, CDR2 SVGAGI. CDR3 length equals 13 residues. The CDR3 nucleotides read TGTGCCAGCAGTACGGGCAGGGGGGAGACCCAGTACTTC. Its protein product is CASSTGRGETQYF.

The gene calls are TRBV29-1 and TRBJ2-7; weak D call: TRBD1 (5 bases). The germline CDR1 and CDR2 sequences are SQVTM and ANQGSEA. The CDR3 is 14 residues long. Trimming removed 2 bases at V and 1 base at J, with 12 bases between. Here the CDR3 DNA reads TGCAGCGTTGAATGGGGCTTAGGGTCCTACGAGCAGTACTTC. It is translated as CSVEWGLGSYEQYF.